Following are 4 T cell receptor beta chains from one sample sequenced in a study of CD8 T cells in ankylosing spondylitis. Study outcomes and limitations: Seemingly characteristic of ankylosing spondylitis blood was a TCR beta motif consisting of 7 or 8 highly homologous variants.

TCRdb reprocessed the 5' RACE reads with MiXCR, giving one entry per CDR3 protein. The repertoire holds 500,000 or so distinct CDR3 sequences, with about 5% as singletons. These receptors are not linked to any known antigen. Sample: blood, either unsorted or a sorted T cell fraction (not recorded which). These receptors came from a male donor with ankylosing spondylitis.

The genes are TRBV6-2 or TRBV6-3 and TRBJ2-5; D not resolved. V lost 0 bases and J 0 bases, leaving 11 bases between the germline ends. Germline V gene data show CDR1 as MNHEY and CDR2 as SVGEGT. This CDR3 is 16 amino acids long. The DNA of the CDR3 is TGTGCCAGCAGTTACTCCCGTTATCAAAACCAAGAGACCCAGTACTTC. As protein: CASSYSRYQNQETQYF.

This clonotype was recorded at least ten times. The chain carries TRBV12-3 or TRBV12-4 and TRBJ2-2; no reliable D call. The ends were cut back, 6 bases at V and 0 bases at J, with 5 bases in the middle. This CDR3 is built from 13 residues. The chain's CDR3 is CASRVSNTGELFF. The CDR3 DNA reads TGTGCCAGCAGGGTTTCGAACACCGGGGAGCTGTTTTTT.

This clonotype was recorded at least ten times. The V call is TRBV20-1, the J call TRBJ2-3; 7 bases map to TRBD1. With V trimmed by 2 bases and J by 6 bases, 8 bases remained unmatched. The CDR3 has 14 residues. Germline CDR1 DFQATT, CDR2 SNEGSKA (reference sequence). This CDR3 reads CSARRTGGGDTQYF. DNA of the CDR3: TGCAGTGCTAGAAGGACAGGTGGCGGCGATACGCAGTATTTT.

There are a few counts of this clonotype. The chain joins TRBV28 to TRBJ2-1, with 11 bases matching TRBD1. The CDR3 extends over 17 amino acids. V was clipped by 6 bases and J by 12 bases; unmatched bases: 19. Germline V gives CDR1 MDHEN, CDR2 SYDVKM. Here the CDR3 reads CASRISGTGGEVKGQFF. CDR3 DNA sequence: TGTGCCAGCAGAATATCCGGGACAGGGGGGGAGGTCAAGGGGCAGTTCTTC.